Sequencing of this TCR beta chain was carried out in a study of molecular identifiers for immune sequencing clone quantification. TCRdb used MiXCR to reprocess the PCR reads, holding one entry per CDR3 protein. The table lists some 580,000 distinct CDR3 sequences, about 25% of them singletons. CDR3 length: 18 residues. Germline assignment: CDR1 DFQATT and CDR2 SNEGSKA (reference sequence). V lost 0 bases to trimming and J lost 7 bases; unmatched junction nucleotides: 19. Study-level findings and limits: Barcode-sharing identical TCR molecules could underestimate highly expanded clone sizes. Reportedly, one cell's Jurkat TCR RNA was detected within 1,100,000 naive CD8 cells. Clonotypes surpassing 20 RNA copies contained over 97% of effector molecules, versus under 1% in naive cells.

A note on this clonotype: The antigen is undetermined.

The TCR comes from a human donor in good health. Some libraries in this study had Jurkat cell RNA spiked in. The sample was naive CD8+ T cells from blood, with Jurkat cell RNA spiked in. The subset is: FACS-sorted CD8+CD4-CCR7+CD45RA+ naive T cells. V and J are TRBV20-1 and TRBJ2-5; 8 nucleotides align to TRBD2. CDR3 sequence: CSARDRTFGLAGRGTQYF. In nucleotides, the CDR3 is TGCAGTGCTAGAGATCGGACTTTCGGACTAGCTGGCCGAGGGACCCAGTACTTC.